The source of this TCR beta chain is a study of OX40 agonist ivuxolimab in advanced cancers. Deletions cut 6 bases from V and 0 bases from J, with 9 bases between. Germline loops: CDR1 SGHTA, CDR2 FQGNSA. The CDR3 has 14 amino acids. Sequenced by immunoSEQ multiplex PCR; TCRdb stores in-frame clones only, minus some. The table records about 76,000 clones, approximately 85% of them present only once. This specimen was CD4+ or CD8+ T cells sorted from blood, taken in a trial of the OX40 agonist ivuxolimab. The chain links TRBV7-2 to TRBJ1-5; a weak D match, TRBD1 (5 bases). This clonotype originated in an adult with an advanced solid tumor such as melanoma, head and neck, liver or kidney cancer. DNA for the CDR3: TGTGCCAGCAGTAGAGGGGATAGCAATCAGCCCCAGCATTTT. This gives the protein CASSRGDSNQPQHF.